The rows below give T cell receptor beta chains drawn from one sample of a study of T-cell reconstitution after alpha-beta-depleted transplantation in children. TCRdb ran MiXCR on the PCR reads and lists one entry per CDR3 protein. Of some 500,000 distinct CDR3 sequences listed, approximately 32% were seen once; the top ten hold around 2.5%. The sequences come from PBMCs from the stem cell graft donor, collected from the stem cell graft. The receptors derive from a human donor who donated a stem cell graft to a child with aplastic anemia. CDR3s include the opening cysteine and the closing phenylalanine or tryptophan. D genes are given only for firm matches. Expanded clones get a size class; other rows say once, few or many, or leave the size out.

- TRBJ2-1 few TRBV29-1 TGCAGCGTTGAAGCTCTAGCGATCGGCTACAATGAGCAGTTCTTC CSVEALAIGYNEQFF
TRBD1 TRBJ2-1 many TRBV6-4 TGTGCCAGCAGTGAAGAGACAGGGGGCTACAATGAGCAGTTCTTC CASSEETGGYNEQFF
- TRBJ2-7 - TRBV15 TGTGCCACCAGCAGAGGATGGAGGGACGAGCAGTACTTC CATSRGWRDEQYF
- TRBJ2-6 few TRBV5-5 TGTGCCAGCAGCTTTTTGATTGCGTCTGGGGCCAACGTCCTGACTTTC CASSFLIASGANVLTF
- TRBJ2-5 few TRBV12-3/TRBV12-4 TGTGCCAGCAGTCCGAGACGGGGCCAAGAGACCCAGTACTTC CASSPRRGQETQYF
- TRBJ1-4 - TRBV12-3/TRBV12-4 TGTGCCAGCAGTTGGGGGATCGATGAAAAACTGTTTTTT CASSWGIDEKLFF
- TRBJ1-6 - TRBV10-3 TGTGCCATCAGTGATAAGGGTTCGAGTTCACCCCTCCACTTT CAISDKGSSSPLHF
TRBD1 TRBJ1-5 - TRBV6-2/TRBV6-3 TGTGCCAGCAGCCGGGGACAGAATAGCAATCAGCCCCAGCATTTT CASSRGQNSNQPQHF
- TRBJ2-5 - TRBV5-6 TGTGCCAGCAACGTAGGTGACTCCGAAGAGACCCAGTACTTC CASNVGDSEETQYF
- TRBJ2-2 - TRBV30 TGTGCCCGGACCAGGGAGTTGGAGCTGTTTTTT CARTRELELFF
TRBD2 TRBJ2-5 - TRBV5-6 TGTGCCAGCAGCTGGCGGGGGGAGACCCAGTACTTC CASSWRGETQYF
- TRBJ2-1 few TRBV10-3 TGTGCCATCGGGAGCTCCTACAATGAGCAGTTCTTC CAIGSSYNEQFF
- TRBJ1-6 - TRBV18 TGTGCCAGCTCACGTTTAGGAGATTATAATTCACCCCTCCACTTT CASSRLGDYNSPLHF
- TRBJ2-1 - TRBV12-3/TRBV12-4 TGTGCCAGCAGTTTGGGTCCCCTTGAGTACAATGAGCAGTTCTTC CASSLGPLEYNEQFF
- TRBJ1-1 - TRBV6-2/TRBV6-3 TGTGCCAGCAGTTACTCGAGCAGCTCTAACACTGAAGCTTTCTTT CASSYSSSSNTEAFF
- TRBJ2-3 - TRBV29-1 TGCAGCGTTGGCTGGGACTCTAGCACAGATACGCAGTATTTT CSVGWDSSTDTQYF
TRBD2 TRBJ2-7 - TRBV9 TGTGCCAGCAGCGCAACTAGCGGGAGGCACGAGCAGTACTTC CASSATSGRHEQYF
- TRBJ1-6 few TRBV18 TGTGCCAGCTCACCCACGTCGGGGGAGAGAGGTTCACCCCTCCACTTT CASSPTSGERGSPLHF
- TRBJ2-5 - TRBV7-2 TGTGCCAGCAGCTTTCGGAGGGGAGAGACCCAGTACTTC CASSFRRGETQYF
- TRBJ2-1 - TRBV12-3/TRBV12-4 TGTGCCAGCAGTTTAGGTTCACGAGGGGGGGATGAGCAGTTCTTC CASSLGSRGGDEQFF
- TRBJ2-5 - TRBV12-3/TRBV12-4 TGTGCCAGCAGGGCAGCGGAAGAGACCCAGTACTTC CASRAAEETQYF
- TRBJ1-1 - TRBV12-3/TRBV12-4 TGTGCCAGCAGTTTCTCGCAGTCAAACACTGAAGCTTTCTTT CASSFSQSNTEAFF
- TRBJ2-1 few TRBV5-1 TGCGCCAGCAGCTTGGGCCAAGAGGGGAATGAGCAGTTCTTC CASSLGQEGNEQFF
TRBD2 TRBJ2-5 few TRBV24-1 TGTGCCACCAGTGATTGGACTAGCGGGGTTACGGAGACCCAGTACTTC CATSDWTSGVTETQYF
- TRBJ1-5 - TRBV19 TGTGCCAGTAGTGGACGGGACGGACCTAGCAATCAGCCCCAGCATTTT CASSGRDGPSNQPQHF
TRBD1 TRBJ1-1 - TRBV27 TGTGCCAGCAGCCGGACAGGGCTCTTATCCCCTGAAGCTTTCTTT CASSRTGLLSPEAFF
TRBD1 TRBJ2-5 - TRBV28 TGTGCCAGCAGTCCGGGCGGGACAGGCCAAGAGACCCAGTACTTC CASSPGGTGQETQYF
- TRBJ1-5 - TRBV10-3 TGTGCCATCAGTGATAGACAGGTCGTCAATCAGCCCCAGCATTTT CAISDRQVVNQPQHF
- TRBJ2-2 - TRBV30 TGTGCCTGGAGTGTACTGGGCAGGGAGGACACCGGGGAGCTGTTTTTT CAWSVLGREDTGELFF
- TRBJ1-5 - TRBV7-9 TGTGCCAGTAGCGCAATGGGTCGCAATCAGCCCCAGCATTTT CASSAMGRNQPQHF
- TRBJ1-1 - TRBV7-8 TGTGCCAGCAGTTACTCACGGGCCCCGGGGTTGAACACTGAAGCTTTCTTT CASSYSRAPGLNTEAFF
TRBD2 TRBJ2-7 - TRBV20-1 TGCAGTGCTTGGACTAGCGGCTCCTACGAGCAGTACTTC CSAWTSGSYEQYF
TRBD2 TRBJ2-1 - TRBV13 TGTGCCAGCAGCTCCAGGACTAGCGGGAGTACAAATGAGCAGTTCTTC CASSSRTSGSTNEQFF
- TRBJ1-1 - TRBV7-2 TGTGCCAGCAGCTTGTTGGAGGGTGCTTTCTTT CASSLLEGAFF
TRBD1 TRBJ1-5 - TRBV6-2/TRBV6-3 TGTGCCAGCCGGACAGGGGGCTTTGGCAATCAGCCCCAGCATTTT CASRTGGFGNQPQHF
- TRBJ2-5 - TRBV6-1 TGTGCCAGCAGCCACGGGGTCTCGCTACGGGAAGAGACCCAGTACTTC CASSHGVSLREETQYF
- TRBJ2-1 - TRBV29-1 TGCAGCGTCGACCGGGGTGAGCAGTTCTTC CSVDRGEQFF
- TRBJ2-2 few TRBV13 TGTGCCAGCAGCGGGGGGGCGGTGACCGGGGAGCTGTTTTTT CASSGGAVTGELFF
- TRBJ1-5 - TRBV7-2 TGTGCCAGCAGCTTAGAGGCCAGGGCATACAATCAGCCCCAGCATTTT CASSLEARAYNQPQHF
- TRBJ1-5 few TRBV5-1 TGCGCCAGCAGCGATTTACCCGGCGGGCCCCAGCATTTT CASSDLPGGPQHF
- TRBJ1-4 - TRBV30 TGTGCCTGGAGTGTACGAGGCAGTAGGCTGTTTTTT CAWSVRGSRLFF